These 18 T cell receptor beta chains were sequenced from one sample in a study of blood T cells in healthy people across ages. Primers used in a second PCR of about 7 to 12 cycles were a sample-barcoded 5' primer and a J-beta primer mix. TCRdb reanalysed the 5' RACE reads using MiXCR and keeps one entry per CDR3 protein. The data show hundreds of thousands of distinct CDR3 sequences, roughly 34% seen once. Sequenced: blood. These receptor sequences come from a man aged 18 to 30 in good health.

The chain joins TRBV29-1 to TRBJ2-5; the D gene is possibly TRBD1 (6 bases). The DNA end favors TRBJ2-7, so the J call may be wrong. The CDR3 is 12 residues long. Germline loops: CDR1 SQVTM, CDR2 ANQGSEA. CDR3 coding DNA: TGCAGCGTCGGATCACAGGGATACGAGCAGTACTTC. Translation gives CSVGSQGYEQYF.

The chain uses TRBV10-3 and TRBJ2-4; 14 positions agree with TRBD2. The closer fit of TRBJ2-7 to the DNA end suggests the J call may be wrong. The CDR3 contains 18 residues. Germline V gene lookup returns CDR1 ENHRY and CDR2 SYGVKD. CDR3 sequence reads: CAISADSGLAGGLHEQYF. In DNA, the CDR3 is TGTGCCATCAGTGCCGACTCCGGACTAGCGGGAGGATTGCACGAGCAGTACTTC.

CDR3 sequence (DNA): TGTGCCAGCAGCGTAGAGGTCATGAACACTGAAGCTTTCTTT. Translation: CASSVEVMNTEAFF. The gene calls are TRBV9 and TRBJ1-1; no definite D call. Germline V gene sequence: CDR1 SGDLS, CDR2 YYNGEE. Trimming pared 0 bases from V and 0 bases from J, leaving 6 bases between. CDR3 length: 14 residues.

This clonotype was seen at least ten times. The chain employs TRBV5-1 and TRBJ2-1; a possible D gene is TRBD1 (7 bases). Per germline, CDR1 SGHRS and CDR2 YFSETQ. Trimming took off 3 bases at V and 5 bases at J, with 12 bases between the two ends. This CDR3 contains 14 residues. The CDR3 sequence: CASSSSGGNNEQFF. The CDR3 nucleotides are TGCGCCAGCAGCTCCTCAGGGGGGAACAATGAGCAGTTCTTC. Using reference TRBV5-1 and TRBJ2-1 for the parts outside the CDR3, the full variable domain is KAGVTQTPRYLIKTRGQQVTLSCSPISGHRSVSWYQQTPGQGLQFLFEYFSETQRNKGNFPGRFSGRQFSNSRSEMNVSTLELGDSALYLCASSSSGGNNEQFFGPGTRLTVL.

This clonotype was counted only a few times. The genes are TRBV6-2 or TRBV6-3 and TRBJ2-7; D gene ambiguous. V was shortened by 0 bases and J by 8 bases, with 14 bases between the two germline ends. The CDR3 is made up of 14 amino acids. Germline CDR1 reads MNHEY; CDR2 reads SVGEGT. The CDR3 here is CASSYSGLPAKQYF. CDR3 bases: TGTGCCAGCAGTTACTCGGGCCTCCCCGCCAAGCAGTACTTC.

There are a few counts of this clonotype. The J gene is TRBJ1-2, the V gene TRBV12-3 or TRBV12-4; D unresolved. Trimming removed 7 bases from V and 2 bases from J, with 17 bases in between. This CDR3 spans 15 amino acids. The CDR3 sequence: CASTNLLTRNYGYTF. The CDR3 DNA follows: TGTGCCAGCACCAATCTACTGACACGAAACTATGGCTACACCTTC.

The chain is built from TRBV12-3 or TRBV12-4 and TRBJ2-2; tentatively, D is TRBD1 (7 bases). V was shortened by 5 bases and J by 5 bases, with 12 bases between the two germline ends. This CDR3 is built from 14 residues. CDR3: CASSISGGTGELFF. The CDR3 nucleotides read TGTGCCAGCAGTATCTCAGGGGGGACCGGGGAGCTGTTTTTT.

Turning to this clonotype: A single base separates this from a much larger clone, so it may be a read error. V gene TRBV6-5 combines with J gene TRBJ1-4; D is unresolved. Germline V lookup: CDR1 MNHEY, CDR2 SVGAGI. The CDR3 runs 12 residues. CDR3 nucleotides: TGTGCTCTCAACGCAACTAATGAAGAACTGTTTTTT. Amino acid sequence: CALNATNEELFF.

The chain is built from TRBV20-1 and TRBJ1-1; 7 bases align to TRBD1. The CDR3 totals 14 residues. Losses at the gene ends were 0 bases for V and 3 bases for J; bases not matched to a gene: 4. Looked up from germline, CDR1 is DFQATT and CDR2 is SNEGSKA (reference sequence). This CDR3 reads CSAREGRGYTEAFF. Here the CDR3 DNA reads TGCAGTGCTAGAGAGGGCAGGGGGTACACTGAAGCTTTCTTT.

This clonotype is a singleton in its sample. The chain uses TRBV4-1 and TRBJ2-1, with D possibly being TRBD2 (5 bases). The CDR3 runs 13 residues. V lost 1 base, J lost 13 bases, and 14 bases lay in between. Germline loops: CDR1 MGHRA, CDR2 YSYEKL. The DNA of the CDR3 is TGCGCCAGCAGCCAAGTCGGGGTAGAGACCCAGTTCTTC. It encodes CASSQVGVETQFF.

The chain links TRBV20-1 to TRBJ2-1; perhaps TRBD1 as D (6 bases). Trimming shortened V by 4 bases and J by 7 bases, and 14 bases separated the two germline ends. The CDR3 contains 13 residues. Per the germline V gene, CDR1 is DFQATT and CDR2 is SNEGSKA (reference sequence). The CDR3 here is CSANRDKGNEQFF. CDR3 DNA: TGCAGTGCTAACCGGGACAAGGGAAATGAGCAGTTCTTC.

This clonotype came up once. A read error may be the cause here, since a much bigger clone is one base away. The chain uses TRBV12-3 or TRBV12-4 and TRBJ2-1; weak D call: TRBD1 (5 bases). CDR3 length: 15 residues. DNA for the CDR3: TGTGCCGGCAGTTCACAGGTATCAGGGATGGGTGAGCAGTTCTTC. Protein sequence: CAGSSQVSGMGEQFF.

This chain connects TRBV28 to TRBJ1-1; 11 bases match TRBD1. With 4 bases clipped from V and 4 bases from J, the junction kept 8 bases outside the gene matches. From germline, CDR1 is MDHEN and CDR2 SYDVKM. CDR3 size: 16 residues. The CDR3, as DNA: TGTGCCAGCAGTTCGGCAACCGGGACAGGGGGCACTGAAGCTTTCTTT. It is translated as CASSSATGTGGTEAFF.

This clonotype has a handful of counts. The chain couples TRBV12-3 or TRBV12-4 to TRBJ2-1; 9 nucleotides align to TRBD1. This CDR3 has 14 amino acids. J gave up 7 bases and V 6 bases, and 7 bases lay outside the gene matches. The CDR3 nucleotides read TGTGCCAGCAGCCGAACCGGACAGGGGAATGAGCAGTTCTTC. Its translation is CASSRTGQGNEQFF.

This clonotype was seen a few times. For the CDR3, the DNA is TGTGCCAGCAGCTTGGGGACCGAGATGAACACTGAAGCTTTCTTT. It specifies CASSLGTEMNTEAFF. The chain carries TRBV5-5 and TRBJ1-1; D is ambiguous. This CDR3 is 15 amino acids long. The V gene's germline CDR1 is SGHKS and CDR2 YYEKEE (reference sequence). With 0 bases removed from V and 0 bases from J, the gap between germline ends came to 9 bases.

With respect to this clonotype: The conserved phenylalanine or tryptophan normally closing the CDR3 is absent here, so this likely arose from a read error. The chain recombines TRBV5-1 with TRBJ2-3, with 7 bases lining up with TRBD2. The V and J ends lost 0 bases and 5 bases, in that order; junction bases with no gene match: 3. The length of the CDR3 is 14 residues. Germline V lookup: CDR1 SGHRS, CDR2 YFSETQ. The CDR3 sequence: CASSLVAGVDTQYL. CDR3 coding DNA: TGCGCCAGCAGCTTGGTAGCGGGTGTAGATACGCAGTATTTG.

This clonotype was found a few times. The V and J genes are TRBV5-5 and TRBJ1-2; D might be TRBD1 (6 bases). With 4 bases removed from V and 1 base from J, the gap between germline ends came to 14 bases. The CDR3 covers 15 residues. Germline V gene data show CDR1 as SGHKS and CDR2 as YYEKEE (reference sequence). Written as DNA, the CDR3 is TGTGCCAGCAGCCCTGGACAGCTCCTTAACTATGGCTACACCTTC. It yields the protein CASSPGQLLNYGYTF.

This clonotype appeared a few times. This rearrangement joins TRBV6-2 or TRBV6-3 to TRBJ2-7; D unclear. V was clipped by 5 bases and J by 0 bases, with 14 bases between them. The CDR3 has 15 residues. Germline V gene lookup returns CDR1 MNHEY and CDR2 SVGEGT. This chain's CDR3 is CASSLDHSSSYEQYF. CDR3 sequence (DNA): TGTGCCAGCAGTCTCGACCACTCTAGCTCCTACGAGCAGTACTTC.